This T cell receptor beta chain is drawn from a study of T cells in Graves' hyperthyroidism and ophthalmopathy. Study conclusions and caveats: Also found in blood were most expanded thyroid clonotypes above 0.001.

The CDR3 contains 18 residues. V dropped 0 bases and J dropped 7; count of bases not matched to a gene: 16. In germline, CDR1 is SQVTM, CDR2 ANQGSEA. Worth noting for this clonotype: Its matching antigen is unknown.

Using RNA transcripts as the source, TCR beta CDR3 regions were amplified. Using the HTBI primer set, a first-round RT-PCR was run on the TCR CDR3. TCRdb reprocessed the multiplex PCR reads with MiXCR, giving one entry per CDR3 protein. The sample includes about 540,000 distinct CDR3 sequences, just over 45% of them seen just once. This clonotype was obtained from a woman aged 18-30 years with Graves' hyperthyroidism. The sequenced material came from peripheral blood or thyroid tissue (not recorded which). The rearrangement links TRBV29-1 to TRBJ2-2; 8 bases fit TRBD2. CDR3 bases: TGCAGCGTTGAAGACCCACACCGTGGACTAGCAGCAAACGGGGAGCTGTTTTTT. Protein sequence: CSVEDPHRGLAANGELFF.